One and the same sample provided the 16 T cell receptor beta chains below, sequenced in a study of cytomegalovirus exposure and HLA in healthy donors. Sequencing used immunoSEQ multiplex PCR; TCRdb keeps in-frame clones, though not all of them. This sample has 210,000 or so clones; around 88% occur once, and the top ten carry about 2.7%. Sequencing input: PBMCs. These receptors all come from a woman between 18 and 30 years old in good health and CMV-seronegative.

A note on this clone: Other DNA sequences in the same sample also yield this CDR3. The rearrangement uses TRBV5-5 and TRBJ2-7, with a possible D match to TRBD1 (6 bases). V lost 3 bases and J lost 3, with 10 bases in between. The CDR3 runs to 13 residues. Germline V gene data show CDR1 as SGHKS and CDR2 as YYEKEE (reference sequence). The CDR3 sequence is CASSSTGYYEQYF. The CDR3 DNA is TGTGCCAGCAGCTCAACAGGGTACTACGAGCAGTACTTC.

The V gene is TRBV10-2, the J gene TRBJ2-7; TRBD1 matches 10 bases. This CDR3 is built from 15 residues. The germline V gene has CDR1 WSHSY and CDR2 SAAADI. V lost 8 bases to trimming and J lost 6 bases; unmatched junction nucleotides: 13. Here the CDR3 DNA reads TGCGCCAGCGGGAGACAGGGGGCTTATTCAGGCGAGCAGTACTTC. This gives the protein CASGRQGAYSGEQYF.

This chain uses TRBV27 with TRBJ2-2, with TRBD2 identical over 7 bases. Germline values: CDR1 MNHEY, CDR2 SMNVEV (reference sequence). This CDR3 spans 15 amino acids. Germline trimming cut 5 bases from V and 3 bases from J; bases unmatched to any gene: 6. In DNA, the CDR3 is TGTGCCAGCAGTCCCACTAGCGCAGACACCGGGGAGCTGTTTTTT. This gives the protein CASSPTSADTGELFF.

J is TRBJ2-5 and V is TRBV4-3, with 9 positions matching TRBD1. V trimming: 5 bases; J trimming: 5 bases; junction bases outside the gene matches: 9. The germline CDR1 and CDR2 sequences are LGHNA and YSLEER. This CDR3 has 15 amino acids. The CDR3 spells CASSYTGGSGETQYF. DNA of the CDR3: TGCGCCAGCAGCTATACAGGGGGCTCGGGGGAGACCCAGTACTTC.

This clone was picked up one time. The chain links TRBV18 to TRBJ2-7; D may be TRBD2 (5 bases). Germline V gives CDR1 KGHSH, CDR2 LQKENI. The CDR3 has 14 residues. With 2 bases removed from V and 7 bases from J, the gap between germline ends came to 15 bases. The CDR3 nucleotides read TGTGCCAGCTCACCAGCCCTCGGAGGTGCAGAGCAGTACTTC. Its translation: CASSPALGGAEQYF.

The chain uses TRBV29-1 and TRBJ2-5, with 13 bases lining up with TRBD2. Germline CDR1 SQVTM, CDR2 ANQGSEA. CDR3 size: 18 residues. Trimming removed 6 bases from V and 3 bases from J; junction bases left unmatched: 16. The CDR3 region is CSVGGLAGQSTLKETQYF. The CDR3 DNA reads as TGCAGCGTAGGGGGACTAGCGGGACAAAGCACATTAAAAGAGACCCAGTACTTC.

This sequence joins TRBV10-3 and TRBJ2-3, with 8 bases identical to TRBD1. Germline V lookup: CDR1 ENHRY, CDR2 SYGVKD. The CDR3 extends over 19 amino acids. V lost 5 bases and J lost 1; bases outside the gene matches: 17. The CDR3 sequence is CAISSGQGRAGWGTDTQYF. CDR3 nucleotides: TGTGCCATCAGTTCTGGACAGGGTCGGGCGGGATGGGGCACAGATACGCAGTATTTT.

This clone was observed a single time. The chain uses TRBV6-5 and TRBJ1-4, with unresolved D. CDR3 length equals 15 residues. Trimming took 0 bases from V and 3 from J, leaving 8 bases between them. From germline, CDR1 is MNHEY and CDR2 SVGAGI. CDR3 loop: CASSYSPEANEKLFF. The CDR3 DNA sequence: TGTGCCAGCAGTTACTCCCCAGAGGCTAATGAAAAACTGTTTTTT.

This chain links TRBV6-5 with TRBJ2-1; 7 nucleotides align to TRBD2. There are 14 residues in the CDR3. Germline V gene lookup returns CDR1 MNHEY and CDR2 SVGAGI. The V gene end was trimmed by 5 bases and the J gene end by 5 bases; junction bases not matched to a gene: 6. CDR3: CASSPRLANNEQFF. In DNA form, the CDR3 reads TGTGCCAGCAGTCCTCGACTAGCAAACAATGAGCAGTTCTTC.

The rearrangement links TRBV11-2 to TRBJ2-7; 11 nucleotides match TRBD2. V lost 2 bases and J lost 4; bases outside the gene matches: 10. Germline assignment: CDR1 SGHAT and CDR2 FQNNGV. There are 17 residues in the CDR3. CDR3 DNA sequence: TGTGCCAGCAGCTTAAACCTGGAGGTAGCGGGAGGGTACGAGCAGTACTTC. This gives the protein CASSLNLEVAGGYEQYF.

The chain combines TRBV28 with TRBJ1-2, with 11 bases aligning to TRBD1. The CDR3 covers 16 residues. In germline, CDR1 is MDHEN, CDR2 SYDVKM. Trimming removed 3 bases from V and 8 bases from J; junction bases left unmatched: 11. The CDR3 coding sequence is TGTGCCAGCAGTTTGTCGCCGGGACAGGGGGTAGGGGGCTACACCTTC. Protein product: CASSLSPGQGVGGYTF.

This chain uses TRBV11-2 with TRBJ1-5, with 9 bases identical to TRBD1. The CDR3 runs to 14 residues. Trimming removed 3 bases from V and 6 bases from J; junction bases left unmatched: 3. Looked up from germline, CDR1 is SGHAT and CDR2 is FQNNGV. This CDR3 is CASSFGTGIQPQHF. As DNA, the CDR3 is TGTGCCAGCAGCTTTGGGACAGGGATTCAGCCCCAGCATTTT.

The V gene is TRBV4-1, the J gene TRBJ2-2, with 8 bases identical to TRBD1. V gave up 0 bases and J gave up 6 bases; unmatched junction bases: 9. This CDR3 spans 17 amino acids. The germline gives CDR1 MGHRA, CDR2 YSYEKL. The CDR3 protein is CASSQDRDRGKSGELFF. For the CDR3, the DNA is TGCGCCAGCAGCCAAGATCGAGACAGGGGAAAATCCGGGGAGCTGTTTTTT.

The V call is TRBV5-6, the J call TRBJ2-3; 12 nucleotides align to TRBD2. The V gene's germline CDR1 is SGHDT and CDR2 YYEEEE. This CDR3 comprises 16 residues. The trim removed 5 bases at V and 2 bases at J, leaving 6 bases unmatched. The CDR3 spells CASRPGLAGNTDTQYF. DNA of the CDR3: TGTGCCAGCAGGCCAGGACTAGCGGGGAACACAGATACGCAGTATTTT.

The chain joins TRBV7-8 to TRBJ2-5; 10 nucleotides agree with TRBD1. Germline CDR1 reads SGHVS; CDR2 reads FQNEAQ. V trimming: 3 bases; J trimming: 5 bases; junction bases outside the gene matches: 3. The CDR3 extends over 14 amino acids. This CDR3 reads CASSFRTGGETQYF. The CDR3 region has the DNA TGTGCCAGCAGCTTTAGGACAGGGGGGGAGACCCAGTACTTC.

J is TRBJ2-1 and V is TRBV4-1; weak D call: TRBD2 (5 bases). The CDR3 sequence is 14 residues long. Looked up from germline, CDR1 is MGHRA and CDR2 is YSYEKL. Trimming pared 0 bases from V and 16 bases from J, leaving 19 bases between. CDR3 amino acids: CASSQDVHLERSFF. The CDR3 DNA is TGCGCCAGCAGCCAAGATGTCCACCTCGAGCGGAGCTTCTTC.